This note documents a single T cell receptor beta chain sequence. Its antigen is currently unknown. CDR3 size: 14 residues. Trimming removed 2 bases at V and 0 bases at J, with 7 bases between. CDR1 and CDR2 from the germline V gene are MDHEN and SYDVKM. This sample was taken from a study of cytomegalovirus exposure and HLA in healthy donors. Overall study findings and caveats: In a later analysis, TCR beta V- and J-gene trimming showed a link to a missense DCLRE1C variant. For most subjects, TCR beta sequences were reported to predict HLA-A and HLA-B alleles with accuracy. In a later analysis, parvovirus B19, influenza, CMV and Epstein-Barr virus appeared linked to several top co-occurrence clusters.

Researchers ran the PCR with 60 Vbeta and 13 Jbeta primers. Authors' methods: Later, tens of millions of unique TCR beta chains were counted in an analysis, and approximately 9.9 million of them were shared. The data were produced by immunoSEQ multiplex PCR, yet TCRdb's version contains in-frame clones alone and is incomplete. The V and J calls and clone size are taken from that table; D and trimming were inferred from the DNA. The top ten hold approximately 16% of the sample, which has about 92,000 clones, about 69% seen once. The source is a woman aged 18-29 years in good health and CMV-seropositive. The sequenced sample was PBMCs. The chain is built from TRBV28 and TRBJ1-1, with D unclear. The CDR3 region is CASSLISVNTEAFF. The DNA of the CDR3 is TGTGCCAGCAGTTTAATCAGTGTGAACACTGAAGCTTTCTTT.